One sample yielded the 29 T cell receptor beta chains listed below, sequenced in a study of siplizumab effects on memory and regulatory T cells (dated 2019 in TCRdb). The protocol used for the library was the immunoSEQ multiplex PCR assay. TCRdb mirrors the immuneACCESS table, restricted to in-frame sequences. Some clones are absent from its copies; in checked studies, under half trace to an unresolved V gene, and the reason for the others is unknown. This sample is represented by more than 95,000 clones; roughly 94% of them were singletons. Of the sample, roughly 1.8% falls within the top ten clones. The sequencing input was non-Treg CD4+ T cells sorted from blood. Per the publication, the cell subset or site label means: FACS-sorted unstimulated CD4+ non-regulatory T cells. These receptors came from a human donor in good health.

J is TRBJ2-7 and V is TRBV11-2; TRBD2 might be the D (5 bases). The ends were cut back, 0 bases at V and 1 base at J, with 7 bases in the middle. CDR1 is SGHAT, CDR2 FQNNGV, per germline. The CDR3 totals 14 residues. The DNA for the CDR3 is TGTGCCAGCAGCTTAGATAAGCGGTCCTACGAGCAGTACTTC. Protein sequence: CASSLDKRSYEQYF.

V and J are TRBV6-5 and TRBJ1-3; a possible D gene is TRBD1 (6 bases). This CDR3 spans 14 amino acids. In germline, CDR1 is MNHEY, CDR2 SVGAGI. Trimming left V 0 bases short and J 5 bases short, with 8 bases between. CDR3 nucleotides: TGTGCCAGCAGTTACTCGGGACAACGAAACACCATATATTTT. Its translation: CASSYSGQRNTIYF.

This chain uses TRBV7-6 with TRBJ1-4, with D perhaps TRBD1 (5 bases). The CDR3 runs 16 residues. Trimming shortened V by 3 bases and J by 2 bases, and 13 bases separated the two germline ends. Germline CDR1 is SGHVS and CDR2 is FNYEAQ. In DNA, the CDR3 is TGTGCCAGCAGCTTTCGGGGGGTCAGGACTAATGAAAAACTGTTTTTT. It encodes CASSFRGVRTNEKLFF. The entire variable domain, with the rest obtained from reference TRBV7-6 and TRBJ1-4, is as follows: GAGVSQSPRYKVTKRGQDVALRCDPISGHVSLYWYRQALGQGPEFLTYFNYEAQQDKSGLPNDRFSAERPEGSISTLTIQRTEQRDSAMYRCASSFRGVRTNEKLFFGSGTQLSVL.

This chain uses TRBV14 with TRBJ2-7; maybe TRBD1 (5 bases). This CDR3 has 17 residues. Between the trimmed V and J ends, which lost 0 bases and 3 bases, there was a span of 18 bases. Germline values: CDR1 SGHDN, CDR2 FVKESK. CDR3 DNA sequence: TGTGCCAGCAGCCAAGATATAAGACAGCGCCGCCTCTACGAGCAGTACTTC. Amino acids: CASSQDIRQRRLYEQYF.

V usage is TRBV6-6 and J usage is TRBJ2-7, with D perhaps TRBD1 (6 bases). The CDR3 consists of 14 residues. Germline V gives CDR1 MNHNY, CDR2 SVGAGI (reference sequence). V lost 6 bases, J lost 5 bases, and 17 bases lay in between. The CDR3 sequence: CASRYFTGPDEQYF. In DNA form, the CDR3 reads TGTGCCAGCAGGTATTTCACAGGGCCGGACGAGCAGTACTTC.

This CDR3 is CASSKDWAGAYNEQFF. CDR3 nucleotides: TGTGCCAGCAGCAAAGATTGGGCAGGGGCCTACAATGAGCAGTTCTTC. The rearrangement joins TRBV21-1 to TRBJ2-1; the table's D call, TRBD1, has no DNA check behind it. TRBV21-1 is designated a pseudogene. The CDR3 is 16 amino acids.

The chain is built from TRBV14 and TRBJ2-7, with 10 bases aligning to TRBD2. The CDR3 has 15 amino acids. The trim removed 1 base at V and 7 bases at J, leaving 7 bases unmatched. CDR1 is SGHDN and CDR2 is FVKESK in the germline V gene. Here the CDR3 reads CASSQVLAGVEEQYF. Here the CDR3 DNA reads TGTGCCAGCAGCCAAGTGCTAGCGGGAGTGGAAGAGCAGTACTTC.

The V gene is TRBV21-1, the J gene TRBJ2-1. TRBV21-1 counts as a pseudogene. The CDR3 runs to 15 residues. CDR3 region: CASSKDRAQVNEQFF. DNA for the CDR3: TGTGCCAGCAGCAAAGATCGGGCGCAGGTGAATGAGCAGTTCTTC.

This sequence joins TRBV2 and TRBJ2-7, with D tentatively TRBD1 or TRBD2 (5 bases each). CDR1 and CDR2 from the germline V gene are SNHLY and FYNNEI. V was clipped by 6 bases and J by 7 bases, with 19 bases between them. This CDR3 comprises 14 residues. The CDR3 sequence: CASRGDVVLYEQYF. The CDR3 DNA reads as TGTGCCAGCAGGGGGGATGTGGTCCTGTATGAGCAGTACTTC.

This chain links TRBV6-4 with TRBJ2-1, with 11 bases lining up with TRBD2. Trimming took 2 bases from V and 4 from J; bases not matched to a gene: 4. The CDR3 extends over 16 amino acids. The germline CDR1 and CDR2 sequences are MRHNA and SNTAGT. CDR3 amino acids: CASSDSGTSGYNEQFF. For the CDR3, the DNA is TGTGCCAGCAGTGACAGCGGGACTAGCGGTTACAATGAGCAGTTCTTC.

This chain uses TRBV5-5 with TRBJ1-5; TRBD1 aligns across 11 bases. V lost 3 bases to trimming and J lost 9 bases; unmatched junction nucleotides: 8. CDR1 and CDR2 from the germline V gene are SGHKS and YYEKEE (reference sequence). The CDR3 contains 15 residues. The CDR3 here is CASSSDRGRLGPQHF. The CDR3 coding sequence is TGTGCCAGCAGCTCGGACAGGGGGCGGTTGGGGCCCCAGCATTTT.

The chain links TRBV28 to TRBJ1-2, with D uncertain. The CDR3 is 13 amino acids. Germline CDR1 is MDHEN and CDR2 is SYDVKM. Trimming cost V 3 bases and J 1 base, with 6 bases left between them. The chain's CDR3 is CASSFPVNYGYTF. Here the CDR3 DNA reads TGTGCCAGCAGTTTCCCAGTTAACTATGGCTACACCTTC.

The rearrangement uses TRBV21-1 and TRBJ2-7; the table's TRBD2 call for D was not verified on the DNA. TRBV21-1 is assigned pseudogene status. This CDR3 comprises 16 residues. The CDR3 sequence: CASSLLWAGDSYEQYF. Written as DNA, the CDR3 is TGTGCCAGCAGCCTCCTTTGGGCGGGAGACTCCTACGAGCAGTACTTC.

As for this clone: At the DNA level, this CDR3 is encoded by other sequences in the same sample as well. V gene TRBV19 combines with J gene TRBJ1-5; TRBD1 matches at 7 bases. The CDR3 sequence is 15 residues long. J lost 4 bases, V lost 1 base, and 4 bases had no gene match. Germline V gene lookup returns CDR1 LNHDA and CDR2 SQIVND (reference sequence). The CDR3 region is CASSIGGGGNQPQHF. DNA of the CDR3: TGTGCCAGTAGTATAGGAGGGGGCGGAAATCAGCCCCAGCATTTT.

The chain combines TRBV6-5 with TRBJ1-2, with D possibly being TRBD1 (6 bases). Germline V gene lookup returns CDR1 MNHEY and CDR2 SVGAGI. V lost 0 bases and J lost 7, with 12 bases in between. The CDR3 extends over 14 amino acids. The DNA of the CDR3 is TGTGCCAGCAGTTACTCTAGGGGGGCGGGTGGCTACACCTTC. Translation: CASSYSRGAGGYTF.

As regards this clone: Relative to the germline gene, one junction end is altered; a read error may explain this. CDR3 nucleotide sequence: TGTGCTAGCAGCCCCCCGGACAGGGCAAGGGAGCAGTACTTC. Its translation: CASSPPDRAREQYF. The chain combines TRBV7-7 with TRBJ2-7, with TRBD1 matching over 8 bases. The CDR3 spans 14 residues. In germline, CDR1 is SSHAT, CDR2 FNYEAQ (reference sequence).

This clone was recorded once. The rearrangement joins TRBV7-8 to TRBJ1-6; TRBD1 matches at 9 bases. Germline V gene sequence: CDR1 SGHVS, CDR2 FQNEAQ. This CDR3 has 15 residues. V trimming: 5 bases; J trimming: 5 bases; junction bases outside the gene matches: 4. CDR3 loop: CASSPRTGDNSPLHF. The CDR3 region has the DNA TGTGCCAGCAGCCCTAGGACAGGGGATAATTCACCCCTCCACTTT. The full variable domain, with the rest looked up from reference TRBV7-8 and TRBJ1-6, is GAGVSQSPRYKVAKRGQDVALRCDPISGHVSLFWYQQALGQGPEFLTYFQNEAQLDKSGLPSDRFFAERPEGSVSTLKIQRTQQEDSAVYLCASSPRTGDNSPLHFGNGTRLTVT.

The J gene is TRBJ2-3, the V gene TRBV7-6; 12 bases agree with TRBD1. V lost 5 bases and J lost 1; bases outside the gene matches: 7. Germline V gives CDR1 SGHVS, CDR2 FNYEAQ. The CDR3 is made up of 17 amino acids. CDR3: CASSARGTGGRTDTQYF. CDR3 bases: TGTGCCAGCAGCGCCAGGGGGACAGGGGGCCGCACAGATACGCAGTATTTT.

The chain links TRBV6-5 to TRBJ2-7; D is uncertain. The V end was cut by 7 bases, the J end by 2 bases, with 18 bases between. The V gene's germline CDR1 is MNHEY and CDR2 SVGAGI. The CDR3 length is 15 residues. The CDR3 DNA is TGTGCCAGCAATTCCCTAGACCTAGGAGCCTACGAGCAGTACTTC. It yields the protein CASNSLDLGAYEQYF.

The chain recombines TRBV11-2 with TRBJ2-2; TRBD2 matches 10 bases. J was trimmed by 3 bases and V by 1 base; bases with no gene match: 8. The CDR3 length is 18 residues. Germline V gene sequence: CDR1 SGHAT, CDR2 FQNNGV. CDR3 residues: CASSLGAAGGPYTGELFF. In nucleotides, the CDR3 is TGTGCCAGCAGCTTAGGCGCAGCGGGGGGGCCGTACACCGGGGAGCTGTTTTTT. Full variable domain (rest looked up from reference TRBV11-2 and TRBJ2-2): EAGVAQSPRYKIIEKRQSVAFWCNPISGHATLYWYQQILGQGPKLLIQFQNNGVVDDSQLPKDRFSAERLKGVDSTLKIQPAKLEDSAVYLCASSLGAAGGPYTGELFFGEGSRLTVL.

Only one count was recorded for this clone. The CDR3 is CASSPAQTYEQYF. Here the CDR3 DNA reads TGTGCCAGCTCCCCCGCACAGACCTACGAGCAGTACTTC. The rearrangement uses TRBV18 and TRBJ2-7, with unresolved D. This CDR3 comprises 13 residues. Germline CDR1 is KGHSH and CDR2 is LQKENI. V lost 6 bases, J lost 2 bases, and 11 bases lay in between.

The CDR3 nucleotides are TGTGCCAGCAGTGTAAGCCCGGGACAGGGCGACTACGAGCAGTACTTC. Its translation: CASSVSPGQGDYEQYF. The V and J genes are TRBV25-1 and TRBJ2-7, with 9 bases identical to TRBD1. The CDR3 is 16 residues long. Germline CDR1 is MGHDK and CDR2 is SYGVNS. J was trimmed by 3 bases and V by 4 bases; bases with no gene match: 10.

The chain has TRBV5-1 and TRBJ2-3; 10 bases map to TRBD1. Trimming removed 4 bases from V and 1 base from J; junction bases left unmatched: 3. CDR3 length: 15 amino acids. The germline CDR1 and CDR2 sequences are SGHRS and YFSETQ. CDR3 nucleotides: TGCGCCAGCAGCACAGGGACAGGGGGCACAGATACGCAGTATTTT. Its translation is CASSTGTGGTDTQYF.

The gene calls are TRBV18 and TRBJ1-4, with D perhaps matching TRBD1 (5 bases). The V end lost 1 base, the J end lost 7 bases, and 16 bases lay between the germline ends. This CDR3 is built from 16 residues. The germline CDR1 and CDR2 sequences are KGHSH and LQKENI. CDR3 protein: CASSPRGEGLSEKLFF. In DNA form, the CDR3 reads TGTGCCAGCTCACCACGGGGAGAGGGGCTGAGTGAAAAACTGTTTTTT.

The chain joins TRBV19 to TRBJ1-2; D unresolved. Germline CDR1 LNHDA, CDR2 SQIVND (reference sequence). V shed 0 bases and J shed 8 bases, with 10 bases lying between them. The CDR3 spans 13 residues. CDR3 nucleotide sequence: TGTGCCAGTAGTATAGATATTTCGGGCGGCTACACCTTC. Its translation is CASSIDISGGYTF.

The CDR3 protein is CSVEGQAGANVLTF. The CDR3 nucleotides read TGCAGCGTTGAAGGGCAAGCCGGGGCCAACGTCCTGACTTTC. The gene calls are TRBV29-1 and TRBJ2-6; D gene ambiguous. Germline V lookup: CDR1 SQVTM, CDR2 ANQGSEA. The CDR3 runs to 14 residues. Trimming took 1 base from V and 4 from J, leaving 8 bases between them.

The chain links TRBV19 to TRBJ2-3; D not certain. CDR3 length: 13 amino acids. Germline CDR1 LNHDA, CDR2 SQIVND (reference sequence). Trimming left V 6 bases short and J 1 base short, with 8 bases between. CDR3 in amino acids: CASSWTRTDTQYF. The DNA of the CDR3 is TGTGCCAGTAGCTGGACCCGCACAGATACGCAGTATTTT.

This chain joins TRBV6-6 and TRBJ1-1; D uncertain. CDR3 size: 14 residues. V gave up 2 bases and J gave up 0 bases, with 7 bases separating them. CDR1 MNHNY and CDR2 SVGAGI come from the germline V gene (reference sequence). In DNA, the CDR3 is TGTGCCAGCAGTTACGACACCCTGAACACTGAAGCTTTCTTT. Its protein is CASSYDTLNTEAFF.

The chain is built from TRBV11-2 and TRBJ2-3; D uncertain. V was shortened by 2 bases and J by 1 base, with 4 bases between the two germline ends. There are 13 residues in the CDR3. In germline, CDR1 is SGHAT, CDR2 FQNNGV. The CDR3 nucleotides read TGTGCCAGCAGCTTAACAGGCACAGATACGCAGTATTTT. This codes for CASSLTGTDTQYF.